This T cell receptor (beta chain) was observed in a study of memory CD4+ T cells and cytomegalovirus serostatus. The overall study: This sample comes from healthy Belgian adults, fewer than 10 CMV seropositive, roughly 22 seronegative. Whole-study results and caveats: Of under 200 reported CMV TCRbeta sequences, around 63 were found in memory CD4+ repertoires.

V was trimmed by 1 base and J by 4 bases, leaving 14 bases between them. The CDR3 is 16 amino acids. Germline V lookup: CDR1 SGHVS, CDR2 FQNEAQ. As to this clone: Its antigen is not identified.

As handled by the study authors: After removing out-of-frame reads, 2 million to 2.5 million distinct TCRbeta sequences remained. Measured with immunoSEQ multiplex PCR; TCRdb has only the in-frame clones, and not every one. From that table come the V and J calls and clone size; the DNA was used to work out D and trimming. The table lists some 45,000 clones, approximately 81% of them singletons. The sort gate was single viable CD3+CD4+CD8-CD45RO+ cells for memory CD4+ T cells. CD4+ T cells were isolated by positive magnetic selection. J is TRBJ2-1 and V is TRBV7-8; D possibly matches TRBD1 or TRBD2 (6 bases each). The sample was memory CD4+ T cells from blood. The sequence was obtained from an adult in good health and CMV-seropositive. CDR3 residues: CASSLVGQGGYNEQFF. Here the CDR3 DNA reads TGTGCCAGCAGCTTAGTGGGACAAGGGGGGTACAATGAGCAGTTCTTC.